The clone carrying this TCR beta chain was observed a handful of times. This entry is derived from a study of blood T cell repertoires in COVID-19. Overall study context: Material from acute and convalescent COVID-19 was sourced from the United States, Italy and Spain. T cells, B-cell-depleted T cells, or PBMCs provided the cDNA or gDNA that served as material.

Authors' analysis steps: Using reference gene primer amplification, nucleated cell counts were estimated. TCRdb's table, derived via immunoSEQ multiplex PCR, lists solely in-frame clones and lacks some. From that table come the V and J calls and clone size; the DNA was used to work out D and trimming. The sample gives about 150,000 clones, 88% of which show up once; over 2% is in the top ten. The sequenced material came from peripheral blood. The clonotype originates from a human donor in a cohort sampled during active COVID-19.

CDR3 bases: TGTGCCAGCCGATTAGGTTTGAGAGGCTACTACGAGCAGTACTTC. This codes for CASRLGLRGYYEQYF. The chain couples TRBV6-5 to TRBJ2-7, with D uncertain. The V gene's germline CDR1 is MNHEY and CDR2 SVGAGI. Trimming took 8 bases from V and 3 from J, leaving 20 bases between them. The CDR3 is 15 residues long.